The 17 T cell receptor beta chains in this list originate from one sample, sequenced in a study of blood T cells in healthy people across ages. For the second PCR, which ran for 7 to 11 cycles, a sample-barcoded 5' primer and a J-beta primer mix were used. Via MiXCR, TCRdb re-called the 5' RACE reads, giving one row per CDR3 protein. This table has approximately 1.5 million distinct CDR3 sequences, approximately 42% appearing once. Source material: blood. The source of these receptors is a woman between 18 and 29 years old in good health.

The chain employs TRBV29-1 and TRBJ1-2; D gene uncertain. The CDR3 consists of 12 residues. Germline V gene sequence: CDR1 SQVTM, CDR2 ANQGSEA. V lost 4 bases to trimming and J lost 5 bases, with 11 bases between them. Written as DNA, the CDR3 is TGCAGCGTTGCCCCCAACGATTATGGCTACACCTTC. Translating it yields CSVAPNDYGYTF. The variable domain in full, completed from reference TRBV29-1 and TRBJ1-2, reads SAVISQKPSRDICQRGTSLTIQCQVDSQVTMMFWYRQQPGQSLTLIATANQGSEATYESGFVIDKFPISRPNLTFSTLTVSNMSPEDSSIYLCSVAPNDYGYTFGSGTRLTVV.

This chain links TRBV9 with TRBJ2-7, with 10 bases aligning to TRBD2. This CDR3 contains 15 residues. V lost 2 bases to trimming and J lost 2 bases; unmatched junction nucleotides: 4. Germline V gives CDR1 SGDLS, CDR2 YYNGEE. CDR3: CASSVTGTSAYEQYF. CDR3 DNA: TGTGCCAGCAGCGTCACCGGGACTAGCGCCTACGAGCAGTACTTC.

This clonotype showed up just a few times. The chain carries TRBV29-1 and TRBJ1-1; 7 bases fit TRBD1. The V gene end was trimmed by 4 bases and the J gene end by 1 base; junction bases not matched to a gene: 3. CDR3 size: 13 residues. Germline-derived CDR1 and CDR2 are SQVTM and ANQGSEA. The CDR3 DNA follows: TGCAGCGTTGGCCAGGGGGAGAACACTGAAGCTTTCTTT. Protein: CSVGQGENTEAFF. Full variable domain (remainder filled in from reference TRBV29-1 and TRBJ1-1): SAVISQKPSRDICQRGTSLTIQCQVDSQVTMMFWYRQQPGQSLTLIATANQGSEATYESGFVIDKFPISRPNLTFSTLTVSNMSPEDSSIYLCSVGQGENTEAFFGQGTRLTVV.

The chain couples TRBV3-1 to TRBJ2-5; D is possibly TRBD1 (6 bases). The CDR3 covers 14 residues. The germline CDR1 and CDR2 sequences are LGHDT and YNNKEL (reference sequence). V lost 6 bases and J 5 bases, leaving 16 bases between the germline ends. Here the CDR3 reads CASRRTVLSETQYF. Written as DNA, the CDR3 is TGTGCCAGCAGGCGGACAGTTCTATCTGAGACCCAGTACTTC.

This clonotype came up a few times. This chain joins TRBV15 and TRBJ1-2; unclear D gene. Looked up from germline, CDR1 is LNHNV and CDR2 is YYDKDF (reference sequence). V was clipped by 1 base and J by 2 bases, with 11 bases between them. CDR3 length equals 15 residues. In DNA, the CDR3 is TGTGCCACCAGCAGAGTCCTTGAGGGAAACTATGGCTACACCTTC. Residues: CATSRVLEGNYGYTF.

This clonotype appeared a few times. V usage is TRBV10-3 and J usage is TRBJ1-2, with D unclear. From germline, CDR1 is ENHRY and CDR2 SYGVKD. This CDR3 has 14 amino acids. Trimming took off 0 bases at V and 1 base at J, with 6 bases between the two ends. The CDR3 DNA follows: TGTGCCATCAGTGAGTCGGGAAGTAACTATGGCTACACCTTC. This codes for CAISESGSNYGYTF.

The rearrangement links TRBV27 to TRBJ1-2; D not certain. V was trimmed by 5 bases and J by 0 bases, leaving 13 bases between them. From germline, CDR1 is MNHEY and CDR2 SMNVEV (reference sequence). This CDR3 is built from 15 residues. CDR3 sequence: CASSPLSSANYGYTF. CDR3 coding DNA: TGTGCCAGCAGTCCCCTTTCGTCAGCTAACTATGGCTACACCTTC.

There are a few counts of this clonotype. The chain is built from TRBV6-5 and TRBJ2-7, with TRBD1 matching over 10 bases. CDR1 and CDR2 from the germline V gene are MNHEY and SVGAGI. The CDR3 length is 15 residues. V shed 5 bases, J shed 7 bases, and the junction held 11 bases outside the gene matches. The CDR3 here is CASSTRDRGVSEQYF. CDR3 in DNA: TGTGCCAGCAGTACGAGGGACAGGGGTGTCTCTGAGCAGTACTTC.

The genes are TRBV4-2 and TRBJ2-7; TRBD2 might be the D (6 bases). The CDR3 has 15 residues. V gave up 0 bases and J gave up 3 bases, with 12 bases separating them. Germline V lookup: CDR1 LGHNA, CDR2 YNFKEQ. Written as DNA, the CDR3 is TGTGCCAGCAGCCAAGATGGGCGAGCGGGCTACGAGCAGTACTTC. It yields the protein CASSQDGRAGYEQYF.

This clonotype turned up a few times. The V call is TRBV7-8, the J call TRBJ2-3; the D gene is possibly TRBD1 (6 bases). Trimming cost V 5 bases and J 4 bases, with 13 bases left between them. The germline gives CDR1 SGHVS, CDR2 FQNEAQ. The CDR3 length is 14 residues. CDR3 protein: CASSHLKGADTQYF. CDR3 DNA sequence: TGTGCCAGCAGCCATCTTAAGGGGGCAGATACGCAGTATTTT.

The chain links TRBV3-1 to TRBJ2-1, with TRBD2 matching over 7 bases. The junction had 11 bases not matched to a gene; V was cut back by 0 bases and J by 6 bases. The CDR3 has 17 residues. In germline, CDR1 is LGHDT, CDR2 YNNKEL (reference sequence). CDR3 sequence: CASSQDQVITSANEQFF. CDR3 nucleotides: TGTGCCAGCAGCCAAGATCAGGTTATCACTAGCGCCAATGAGCAGTTCTTC.

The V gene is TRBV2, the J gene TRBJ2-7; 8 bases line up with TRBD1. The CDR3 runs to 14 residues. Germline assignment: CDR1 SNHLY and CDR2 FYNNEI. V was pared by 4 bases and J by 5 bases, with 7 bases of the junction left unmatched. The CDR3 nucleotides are TGTGCCAGCAGTGCTGGACAGGGAGTCCACGAGCAGTACTTC. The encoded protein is CASSAGQGVHEQYF. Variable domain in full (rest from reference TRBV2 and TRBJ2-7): EPEVTQTPSHQVTQMGQEVILRCVPISNHLYFYWYRQILGQKVEFLVSFYNNEISEKSEIFDDQFSVERPDGSNFTLKIRSTKLEDSAMYFCASSAGQGVHEQYFGPGTRLTVT.

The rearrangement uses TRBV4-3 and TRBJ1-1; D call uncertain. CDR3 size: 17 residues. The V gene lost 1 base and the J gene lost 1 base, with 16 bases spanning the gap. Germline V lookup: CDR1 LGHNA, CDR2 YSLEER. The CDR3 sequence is CASSQGPSIRPNTEAFF. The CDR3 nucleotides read TGCGCCAGCAGCCAAGGTCCCTCCATCCGACCGAACACTGAAGCTTTCTTT.

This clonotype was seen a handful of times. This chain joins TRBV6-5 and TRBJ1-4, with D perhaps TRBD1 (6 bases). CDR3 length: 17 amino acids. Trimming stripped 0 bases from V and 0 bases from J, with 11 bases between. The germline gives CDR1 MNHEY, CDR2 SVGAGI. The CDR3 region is CASSYSIRQATNEKLFF. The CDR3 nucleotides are TGTGCCAGCAGTTACTCGATACGACAGGCAACTAATGAAAAACTGTTTTTT.

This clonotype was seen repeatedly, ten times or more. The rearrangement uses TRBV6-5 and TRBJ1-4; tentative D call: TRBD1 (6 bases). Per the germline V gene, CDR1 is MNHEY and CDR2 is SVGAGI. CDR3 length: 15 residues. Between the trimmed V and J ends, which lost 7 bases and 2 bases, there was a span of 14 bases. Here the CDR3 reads CASKTGAVTNEKLFF. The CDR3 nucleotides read TGTGCCAGCAAGACGGGGGCAGTCACTAATGAAAAACTGTTTTTT.

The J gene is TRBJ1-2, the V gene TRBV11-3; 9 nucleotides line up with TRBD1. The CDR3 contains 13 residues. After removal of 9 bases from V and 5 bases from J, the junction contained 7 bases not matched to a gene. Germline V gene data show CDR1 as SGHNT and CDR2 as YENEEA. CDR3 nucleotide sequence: TGTGCCAGAGGAGGGACAGGGTGTTATGGCTACACCTTC. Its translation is CARGGTGCYGYTF.

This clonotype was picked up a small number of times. The CDR3 nucleotides are TGTGCCAGCAGCGGGGCAAGTCGGGATGAGCAGTACTTC. Protein product: CASSGASRDEQYF. The rearrangement links TRBV9 to TRBJ2-7; a weak D match, TRBD2 (5 bases). Germline V gives CDR1 SGDLS, CDR2 YYNGEE. V was cut by 3 bases and J by 7 bases, with 14 bases left in between. The CDR3 has 13 amino acids.